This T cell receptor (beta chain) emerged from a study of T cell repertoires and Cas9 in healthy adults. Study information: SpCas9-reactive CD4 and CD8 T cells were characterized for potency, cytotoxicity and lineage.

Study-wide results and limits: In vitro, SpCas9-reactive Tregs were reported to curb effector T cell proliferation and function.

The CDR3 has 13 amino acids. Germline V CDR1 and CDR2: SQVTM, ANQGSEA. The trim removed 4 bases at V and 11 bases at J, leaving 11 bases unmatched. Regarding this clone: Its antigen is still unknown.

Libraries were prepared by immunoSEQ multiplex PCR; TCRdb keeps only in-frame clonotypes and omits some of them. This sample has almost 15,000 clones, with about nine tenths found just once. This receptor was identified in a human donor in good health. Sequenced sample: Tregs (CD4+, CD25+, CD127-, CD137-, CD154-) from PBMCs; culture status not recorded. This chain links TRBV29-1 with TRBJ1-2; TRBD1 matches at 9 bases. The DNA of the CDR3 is TGCAGCGTTGGGGGCCCGGGACAGGGCCCGTACACCTTC. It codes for CSVGGPGQGPYTF.